This T cell receptor beta chain derives from a study of blood T cell repertoires in COVID-19. This CDR3 is 17 amino acids long. Germline loops: CDR1 KGHSH, CDR2 LQKENI. Losses at the gene ends were 1 base for V and 6 bases for J; bases not matched to a gene: 7. This clone occurred a few times. The assay was immunoSEQ multiplex PCR, and TCRdb's table has in-frame clones only and misses some. Among fewer than 350,000 clones listed, approximately 87% were seen once. Sequenced material: peripheral blood. The receptor comes from a woman aged 25 to 39 with COVID-19, enrolled during active disease. V usage is TRBV18 and J usage is TRBJ2-1, with 12 bases lining up with TRBD2. The DNA of the CDR3 is TGTGCCAGCTCACCACAAGGACTAGCGGGGATCATCAATGAGCAGTTCTTC. This encodes CASSPQGLAGIINEQFF.